This T cell receptor beta chain came from a study of T cell repertoires in cytomegalovirus infection. Across the whole study: Peptides in the study included HLA-C-restricted and HLA-B-restricted CMV epitopes. Indications came from public TCR beta signatures; they pointed to CMV infection and to a matching HLA type.

Study-wide results and caveats: The ex vivo response was dominated by HLA-C-restricted CMV-specific TCR beta clonotypes. Cumulative frequency (of public TCR beta family members) identified carriers of CMV plus the relevant HLA.

The V end lost 0 bases, the J end lost 5 bases, and 18 bases lay between the germline ends. The CDR3 is made up of 17 amino acids. The germline gives CDR1 MGHRA, CDR2 YSYEKL. TCRdb ran MiXCR on the reads and lists one entry per CDR3 protein. The table lists a few hundred thousand distinct CDR3 sequences, just under 35% of them singletons. Concerning this clonotype itself: Its antigen is unidentified.

Specimen: cultured PBMCs, collected from culture after CMV antigen stimulation. The receptor's source is a human donor in good health (CMV status not recorded). Some clones in this sample may be carry-over from other donors' samples. The chain employs TRBV4-1 and TRBJ2-3; D possibly matches TRBD1 or TRBD2 (7 bases each). The CDR3 sequence is CASSQESSGGGRDTQYF. The CDR3 DNA follows: TGCGCCAGCAGCCAAGAGAGTTCAGGGGGGGGGAGAGATACGCAGTATTTT.